The sequence of this TCR beta chain was determined in a study of cytomegalovirus exposure and HLA in healthy donors. Turning to the study itself: Samples from HLA-typed donors yielded about 85 million unique TCRs in an early data release.

Germline CDR1 SGHDT, CDR2 YYEEEE. Trimming took 1 base from V and 5 from J; bases not matched to a gene: 4. The CDR3 has 14 residues. Study results and caveats: The study designated fewer than 200 TCR beta chains cytomegalovirus-associated.

About this clone: No antigen is known for it.

Use of 60 Vbeta and 13 Jbeta primers characterized the PCR. This table comes from immunoSEQ multiplex PCR, and its TCRdb copy is limited to in-frame clones, with some not included. The table records fewer than 250,000 clones, 65% to 85% of them present only once. Sequenced material: PBMCs. This sequence joins TRBV5-6 and TRBJ2-5, with 8 bases fitting TRBD2. This sequence originates from a man in his forties or fifties in good health and CMV-seropositive. CDR3 residues: CASSLSAGGETQYF. In DNA, the CDR3 is TGTGCCAGCAGCTTGTCCGCGGGAGGTGAGACCCAGTACTTC.